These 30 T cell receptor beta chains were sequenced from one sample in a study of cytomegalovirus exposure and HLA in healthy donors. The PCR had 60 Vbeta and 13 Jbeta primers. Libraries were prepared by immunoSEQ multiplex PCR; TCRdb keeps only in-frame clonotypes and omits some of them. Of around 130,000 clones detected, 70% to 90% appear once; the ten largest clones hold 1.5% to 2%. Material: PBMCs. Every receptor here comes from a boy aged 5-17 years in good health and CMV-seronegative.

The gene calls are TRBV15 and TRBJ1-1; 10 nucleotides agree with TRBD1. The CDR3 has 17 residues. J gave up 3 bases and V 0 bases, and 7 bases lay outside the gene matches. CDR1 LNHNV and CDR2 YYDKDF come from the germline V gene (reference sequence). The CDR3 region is CATSRDRGTGVYTEAFF. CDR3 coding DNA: TGTGCCACCAGCAGAGATCGGGGGACAGGGGTGTACACTGAAGCTTTCTTT.

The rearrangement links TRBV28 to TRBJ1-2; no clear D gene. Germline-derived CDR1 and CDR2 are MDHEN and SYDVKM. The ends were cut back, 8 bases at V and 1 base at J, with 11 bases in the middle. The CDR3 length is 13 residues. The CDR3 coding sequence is TGTGCCAGCGTTCCGGGGAATAACTATGGCTACACCTTC. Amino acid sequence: CASVPGNNYGYTF.

CDR3 bases: TGTGCCAGTAGTATAGGAGGGCGGGAGCGATGGTTCTTC. Amino acid sequence: CASSIGGRERWFF. V usage is TRBV19 and J usage is TRBJ2-1; TRBD2 agrees at 7 bases. CDR3 length equals 13 residues. Germline assignment: CDR1 LNHDA and CDR2 SQIVND (reference sequence). The junction had 9 bases not matched to a gene; V was cut back by 1 base and J by 15 bases.

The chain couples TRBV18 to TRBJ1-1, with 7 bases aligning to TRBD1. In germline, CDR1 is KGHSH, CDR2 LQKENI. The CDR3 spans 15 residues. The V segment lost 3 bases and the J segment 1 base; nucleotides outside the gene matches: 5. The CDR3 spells CASSPRTGSNTEAFF. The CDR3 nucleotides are TGTGCCAGCTCACCCCGGACAGGATCGAACACTGAAGCTTTCTTT.

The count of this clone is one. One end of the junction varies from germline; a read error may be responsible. The CDR3 sequence is CASSPGLDF. CDR3 sequence (DNA): TGTGCCAGCAGCCCGGGACTGGATTTT. The chain carries TRBV5-8 and TRBJ2-3, with D tentatively TRBD2 (6 bases). The germline CDR1 and CDR2 sequences are SGHTS and YDEGEE. This CDR3 is 9 amino acids long.

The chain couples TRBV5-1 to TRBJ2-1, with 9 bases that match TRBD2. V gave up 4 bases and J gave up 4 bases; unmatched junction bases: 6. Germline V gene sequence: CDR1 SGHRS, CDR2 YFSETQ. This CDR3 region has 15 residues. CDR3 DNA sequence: TGCGCCAGCAGCCCCCACGCGGGGGGGTACAATGAGCAGTTCTTC. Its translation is CASSPHAGGYNEQFF.

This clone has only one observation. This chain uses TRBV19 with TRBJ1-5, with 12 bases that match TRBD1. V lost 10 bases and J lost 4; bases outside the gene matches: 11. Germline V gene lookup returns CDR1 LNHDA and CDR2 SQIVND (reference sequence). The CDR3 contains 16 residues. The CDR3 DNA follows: TGTGCCACCGGGACAGGGGGCGCAAAGAAGAATCAGCCCCAGCATTTT. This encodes CATGTGGAKKNQPQHF.

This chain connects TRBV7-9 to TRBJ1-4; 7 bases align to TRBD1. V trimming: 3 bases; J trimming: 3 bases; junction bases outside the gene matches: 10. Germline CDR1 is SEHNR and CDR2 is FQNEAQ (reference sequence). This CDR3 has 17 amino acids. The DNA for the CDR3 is TGTGCCAGCAGCTTGAGGGACAGACTTTACCCTAATGAAAAACTGTTTTTT. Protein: CASSLRDRLYPNEKLFF.

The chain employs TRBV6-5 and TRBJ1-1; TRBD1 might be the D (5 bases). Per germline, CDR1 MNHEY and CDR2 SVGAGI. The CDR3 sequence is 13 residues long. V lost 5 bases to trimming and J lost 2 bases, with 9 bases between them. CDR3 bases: TGTGCCAGCAGTCGGGGGATAAACACTGAAGCTTTCTTT. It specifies CASSRGINTEAFF.

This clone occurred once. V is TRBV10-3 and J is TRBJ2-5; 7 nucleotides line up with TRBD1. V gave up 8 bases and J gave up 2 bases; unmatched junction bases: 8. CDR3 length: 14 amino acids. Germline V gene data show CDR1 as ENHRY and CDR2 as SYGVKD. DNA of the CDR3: TGTGCCATCCGGGACAGTCGTGGGCAAGAGACCCAGTACTTC. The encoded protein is CAIRDSRGQETQYF.

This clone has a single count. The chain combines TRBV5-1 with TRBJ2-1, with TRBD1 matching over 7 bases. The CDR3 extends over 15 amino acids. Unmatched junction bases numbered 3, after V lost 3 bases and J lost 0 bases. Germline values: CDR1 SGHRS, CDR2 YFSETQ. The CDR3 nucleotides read TGCGCCAGCAGCTCCACAGGGGACTCCTACAATGAGCAGTTCTTC. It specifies CASSSTGDSYNEQFF.

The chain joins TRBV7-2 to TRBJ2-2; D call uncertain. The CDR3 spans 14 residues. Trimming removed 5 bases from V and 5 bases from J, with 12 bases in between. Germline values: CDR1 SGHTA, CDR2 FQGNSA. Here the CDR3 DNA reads TGTGCCAGCAGCATCCAGTCGGGTACCGGGGAGCTGTTTTTT. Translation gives CASSIQSGTGELFF. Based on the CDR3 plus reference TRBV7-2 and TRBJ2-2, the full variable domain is GAGVSQSPSNKVTEKGKDVELRCDPISGHTALYWYRQSLGQGLEFLIYFQGNSAPDKSGLPSDRFSAERTGGSVSTLTIQRTQQEDSAVYLCASSIQSGTGELFFGEGSRLTVL.

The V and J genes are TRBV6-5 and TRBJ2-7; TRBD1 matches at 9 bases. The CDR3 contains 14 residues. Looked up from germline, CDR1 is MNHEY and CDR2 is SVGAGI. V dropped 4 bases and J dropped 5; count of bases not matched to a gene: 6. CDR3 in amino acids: CASSSGTGPHEQYF. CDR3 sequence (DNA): TGTGCCAGCAGTTCCGGGACAGGGCCCCACGAGCAGTACTTC.

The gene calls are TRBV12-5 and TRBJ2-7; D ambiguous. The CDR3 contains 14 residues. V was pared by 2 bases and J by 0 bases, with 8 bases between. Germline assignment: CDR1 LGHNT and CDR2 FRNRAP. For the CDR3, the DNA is TGTGCTAGTGGTTTGTACGGCGGCTCCTACGAGCAGTACTTC. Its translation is CASGLYGGSYEQYF.

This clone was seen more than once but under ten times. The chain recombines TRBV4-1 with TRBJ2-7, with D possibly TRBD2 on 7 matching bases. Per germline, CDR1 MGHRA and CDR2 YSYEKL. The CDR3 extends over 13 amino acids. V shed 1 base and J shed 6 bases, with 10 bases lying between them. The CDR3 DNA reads TGCGCCAGCAGCCAAGGGGGGGGCAGCGAGCAGTACTTC. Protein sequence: CASSQGGGSEQYF.

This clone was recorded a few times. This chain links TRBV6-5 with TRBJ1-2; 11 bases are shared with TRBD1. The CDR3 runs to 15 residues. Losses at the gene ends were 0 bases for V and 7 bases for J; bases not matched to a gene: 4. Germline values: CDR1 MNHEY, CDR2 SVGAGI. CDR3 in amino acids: CASSYSSGTGGGYTF. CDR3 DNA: TGTGCCAGCAGTTACTCTTCCGGGACAGGGGGTGGCTACACCTTC.

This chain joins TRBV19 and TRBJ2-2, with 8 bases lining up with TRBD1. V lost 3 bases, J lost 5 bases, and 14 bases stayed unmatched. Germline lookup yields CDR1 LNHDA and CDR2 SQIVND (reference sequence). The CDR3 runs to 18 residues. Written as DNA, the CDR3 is TGTGCCAGTAGTATTACGGCGGCAGGGGGCGCTCGGACCGGGGAGCTGTTTTTT. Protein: CASSITAAGGARTGELFF.

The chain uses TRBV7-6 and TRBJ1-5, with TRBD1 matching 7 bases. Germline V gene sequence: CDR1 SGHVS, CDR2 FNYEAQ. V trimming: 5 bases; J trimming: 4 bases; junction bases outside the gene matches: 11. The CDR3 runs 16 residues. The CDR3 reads CASSQHRGGLNQPQHF. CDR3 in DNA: TGTGCCAGCAGCCAACACAGGGGCGGTTTGAATCAGCCCCAGCATTTT.

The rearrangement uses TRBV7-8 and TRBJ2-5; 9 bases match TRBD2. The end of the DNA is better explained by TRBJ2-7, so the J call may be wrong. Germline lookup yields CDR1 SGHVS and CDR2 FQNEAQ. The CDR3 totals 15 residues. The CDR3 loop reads CASSTSSGNLYEQYF. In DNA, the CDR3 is TGTGCCAGCAGCACCTCTAGCGGGAACCTATACGAGCAGTACTTC.

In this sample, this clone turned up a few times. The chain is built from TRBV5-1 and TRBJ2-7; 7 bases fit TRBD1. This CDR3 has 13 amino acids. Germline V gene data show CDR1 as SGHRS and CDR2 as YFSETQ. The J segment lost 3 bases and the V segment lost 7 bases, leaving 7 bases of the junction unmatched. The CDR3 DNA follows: TGCGCCAGCTGCCGGGACAGAGGCTACGAGCAGTACTTC. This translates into CASCRDRGYEQYF.

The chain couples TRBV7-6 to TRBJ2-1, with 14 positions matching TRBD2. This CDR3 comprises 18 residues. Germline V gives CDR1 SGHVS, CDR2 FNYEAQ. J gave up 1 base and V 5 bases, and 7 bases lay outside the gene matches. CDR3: CASSPRLAGGSSYNEQFF. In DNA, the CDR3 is TGTGCCAGCAGCCCGAGACTAGCGGGAGGGAGTTCCTACAATGAGCAGTTCTTC.

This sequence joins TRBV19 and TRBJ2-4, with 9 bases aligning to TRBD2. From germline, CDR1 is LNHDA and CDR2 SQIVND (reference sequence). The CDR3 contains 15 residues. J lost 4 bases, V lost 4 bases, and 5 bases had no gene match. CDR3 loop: CASSTASGIKNIQYF. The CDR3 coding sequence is TGTGCCAGTAGTACCGCTAGCGGGATTAAAAACATTCAGTACTTC.

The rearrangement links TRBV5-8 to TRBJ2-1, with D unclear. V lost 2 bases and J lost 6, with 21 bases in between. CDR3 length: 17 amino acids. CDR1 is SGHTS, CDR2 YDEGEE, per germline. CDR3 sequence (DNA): TGTGCCAGCAGCTTTCTCTGGCGGCACCTAACCTTCAATGAGCAGTTCTTC. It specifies CASSFLWRHLTFNEQFF. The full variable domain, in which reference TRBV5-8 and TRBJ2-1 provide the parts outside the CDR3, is EAGVTQSPTHLIKTRGQQATLRCSPISGHTSVYWYQQALGLGLQFLLWYDEGEERNRGNFPPRFSGRQFPNYSSELNVNALELEDSALYLCASSFLWRHLTFNEQFFGPGTRLTVL.

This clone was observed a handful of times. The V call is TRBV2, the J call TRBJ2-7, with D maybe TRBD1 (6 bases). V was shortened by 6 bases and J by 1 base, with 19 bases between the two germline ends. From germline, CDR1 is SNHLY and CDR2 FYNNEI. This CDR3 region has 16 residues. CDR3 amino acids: CASRYTFLTGSYEQYF. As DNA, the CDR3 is TGTGCCAGCAGGTACACATTCTTAACAGGGTCCTACGAGCAGTACTTC.

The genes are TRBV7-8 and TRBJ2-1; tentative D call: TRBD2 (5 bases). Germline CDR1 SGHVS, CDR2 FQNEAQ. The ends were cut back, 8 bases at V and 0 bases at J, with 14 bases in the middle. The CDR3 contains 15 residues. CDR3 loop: CASVGAGSSYNEQFF. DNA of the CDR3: TGTGCCAGCGTGGGCGCGGGCAGCTCCTACAATGAGCAGTTCTTC. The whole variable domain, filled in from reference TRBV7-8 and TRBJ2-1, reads GAGVSQSPRYKVAKRGQDVALRCDPISGHVSLFWYQQALGQGPEFLTYFQNEAQLDKSGLPSDRFFAERPEGSVSTLKIQRTQQEDSAVYLCASVGAGSSYNEQFFGPGTRLTVL.

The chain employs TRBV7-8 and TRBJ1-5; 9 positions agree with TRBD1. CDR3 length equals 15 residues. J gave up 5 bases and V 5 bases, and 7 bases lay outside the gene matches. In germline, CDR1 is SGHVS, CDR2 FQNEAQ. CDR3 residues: CASSAPGTGYQPQHF. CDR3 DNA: TGTGCCAGCAGCGCCCCCGGGACAGGGTATCAGCCCCAGCATTTT. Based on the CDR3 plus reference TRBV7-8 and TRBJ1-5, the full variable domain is GAGVSQSPRYKVAKRGQDVALRCDPISGHVSLFWYQQALGQGPEFLTYFQNEAQLDKSGLPSDRFFAERPEGSVSTLKIQRTQQEDSAVYLCASSAPGTGYQPQHFGDGTRLSIL.

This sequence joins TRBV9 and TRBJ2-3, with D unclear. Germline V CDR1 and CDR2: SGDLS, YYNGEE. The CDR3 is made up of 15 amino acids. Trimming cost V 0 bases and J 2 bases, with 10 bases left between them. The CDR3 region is CASSVARGITDTQYF. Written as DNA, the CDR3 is TGTGCCAGCAGCGTAGCAAGAGGAATCACAGATACGCAGTATTTT.

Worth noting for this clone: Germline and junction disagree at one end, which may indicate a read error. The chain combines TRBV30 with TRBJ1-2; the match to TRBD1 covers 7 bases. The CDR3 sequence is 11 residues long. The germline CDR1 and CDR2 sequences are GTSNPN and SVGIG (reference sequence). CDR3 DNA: TGTGCCTGGAAGGGGACAGCTGGCTACCCCTTC. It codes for CAWKGTAGYPF.

The CDR3: CASSKGVRNTEAFF. CDR3 DNA sequence: TGTGCCAGCAGCAAGGGGGTTCGGAACACTGAAGCTTTCTTT. The V gene is TRBV5-8, the J gene TRBJ1-1; D perhaps matches TRBD1 (6 bases). The V end lost 4 bases, the J end lost 1 base, and 11 bases lay between the germline ends. This CDR3 has 14 amino acids. Germline-derived CDR1 and CDR2 are SGHTS and YDEGEE.

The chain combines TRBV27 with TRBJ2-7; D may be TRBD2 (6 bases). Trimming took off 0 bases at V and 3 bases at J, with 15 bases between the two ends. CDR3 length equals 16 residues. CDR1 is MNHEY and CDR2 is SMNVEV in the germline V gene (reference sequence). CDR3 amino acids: CASSLSVGDFNYEQYF. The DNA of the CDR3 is TGTGCCAGCAGTTTATCGGTCGGGGACTTTAACTACGAGCAGTACTTC.